The next 8 T cell receptor beta chains were all read from a single sample in a study of cytomegalovirus exposure and HLA in healthy donors. The study ran its PCR with 60 Vbeta and 13 Jbeta primers. Sequencing was performed with immunoSEQ multiplex PCR; in TCRdb, only in-frame clones are kept and a portion is missing. The table lists some 190,000 clones, approximately 83% of them singletons. The sample consisted of PBMCs. Every receptor here comes from a boy aged 2-15 years in good health and CMV-seronegative.

This clone was seen a handful of times. The chain uses TRBV9 and TRBJ2-1; D remains ambiguous. Germline loops: CDR1 SGDLS, CDR2 YYNGEE. Between the trimmed V and J ends, which lost 0 bases and 3 bases, there was a span of 10 bases. This CDR3 spans 15 amino acids. CDR3 DNA: TGTGCCAGCAGCGTAGATGGCCGCAACTACAATGAGCAGTTCTTC. This gives the protein CASSVDGRNYNEQFF.

The chain employs TRBV4-1 and TRBJ2-1, with 7 bases identical to TRBD2. The CDR3 spans 16 residues. With 5 bases clipped from V and 7 bases from J, the junction kept 14 bases outside the gene matches. CDR1 is MGHRA, CDR2 YSYEKL, per germline. CDR3 in amino acids: CASSKTSGGLENEQFF. The CDR3 bases are TGCGCCAGCAGCAAAACGTCCGGGGGGTTGGAGAATGAGCAGTTCTTC.

The CDR3 sequence is CSSGTSYNEQFF. The CDR3 DNA reads as TGCAGCTCCGGGACATCCTACAATGAGCAGTTCTTC. The chain has TRBV29-1 and TRBJ2-1; D perhaps matches TRBD1 (6 bases). The CDR3 spans 12 residues. Looked up from germline, CDR1 is SQVTM and CDR2 is ANQGSEA. V was trimmed by 8 bases and J by 1 base, leaving 9 bases between them.

This clone was picked up a small number of times. The chain joins TRBV5-1 to TRBJ2-7; 9 nucleotides agree with TRBD1. The CDR3 spans 14 residues. Germline CDR1 SGHRS, CDR2 YFSETQ. Trimming removed 4 bases from V and 6 bases from J; junction bases left unmatched: 8. The CDR3 protein is CASSRWTGDREQYV. The CDR3 bases are TGCGCCAGCAGCCGGTGGACAGGGGACCGCGAGCAGTACGTC.

This clone appeared a single time. The chain combines TRBV27 with TRBJ1-4; D gene unclear. The ends were cut back, 6 bases at V and 7 bases at J, with 24 bases in the middle. The CDR3 spans 17 residues. Germline V CDR1 and CDR2: MNHEY, SMNVEV (reference sequence). As DNA, the CDR3 is TGTGCCAGCAGCGGCCGCGGCCTTACTACTCAACTTGAAAAACTGTTTTTT. Its protein product is CASSGRGLTTQLEKLFF.

The DNA for the CDR3 is TGTGCCAGCAGCTTAGGGGGTCTAGCGGGGCGCACAGATACGCAGTATTTT. Translated: CASSLGGLAGRTDTQYF. J is TRBJ2-3 and V is TRBV7-2; 9 nucleotides line up with TRBD2. Trimming cost V 1 base and J 1 base; bases outside gene matches: 6. Per the germline V gene, CDR1 is SGHTA and CDR2 is FQGNSA. This CDR3 has 17 residues.

The chain joins TRBV10-3 to TRBJ1-5; D unresolved. The CDR3 length is 14 residues. V lost 6 bases to trimming and J lost 3 bases, with 12 bases between them. Germline lookup yields CDR1 ENHRY and CDR2 SYGVKD. CDR3 sequence: CAIRKIQYNQPQHF. The CDR3 nucleotides read TGTGCCATCAGGAAGATTCAGTACAATCAGCCCCAGCATTTT.

V is TRBV5-1 and J is TRBJ2-1; 7 bases match TRBD2. Trimming cost V 4 bases and J 9 bases; bases outside gene matches: 19. The CDR3 has 17 residues. Germline CDR1 reads SGHRS; CDR2 reads YFSETQ. The CDR3, as DNA: TGCGCCAGCAGCGGGAGGATTTCCGGGACTATCACAATTGAGCAGTTCTTC. Translation: CASSGRISGTITIEQFF.